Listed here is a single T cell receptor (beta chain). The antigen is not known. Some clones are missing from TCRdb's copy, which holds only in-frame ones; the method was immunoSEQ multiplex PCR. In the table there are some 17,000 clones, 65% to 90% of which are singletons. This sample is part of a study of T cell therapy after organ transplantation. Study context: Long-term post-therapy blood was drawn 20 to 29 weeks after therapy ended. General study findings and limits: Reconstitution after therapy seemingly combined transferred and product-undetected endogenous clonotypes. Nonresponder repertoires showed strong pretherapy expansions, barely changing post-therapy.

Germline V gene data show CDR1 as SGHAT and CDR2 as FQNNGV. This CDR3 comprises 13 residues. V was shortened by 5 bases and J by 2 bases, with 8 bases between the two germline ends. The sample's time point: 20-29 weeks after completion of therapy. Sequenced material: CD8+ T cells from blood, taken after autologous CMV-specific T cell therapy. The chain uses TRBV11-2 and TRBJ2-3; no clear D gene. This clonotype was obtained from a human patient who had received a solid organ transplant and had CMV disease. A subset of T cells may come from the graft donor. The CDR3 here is CASSPGSTDTQYF. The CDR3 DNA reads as TGTGCCAGCAGCCCCGGCTCCACAGATACGCAGTATTTT.